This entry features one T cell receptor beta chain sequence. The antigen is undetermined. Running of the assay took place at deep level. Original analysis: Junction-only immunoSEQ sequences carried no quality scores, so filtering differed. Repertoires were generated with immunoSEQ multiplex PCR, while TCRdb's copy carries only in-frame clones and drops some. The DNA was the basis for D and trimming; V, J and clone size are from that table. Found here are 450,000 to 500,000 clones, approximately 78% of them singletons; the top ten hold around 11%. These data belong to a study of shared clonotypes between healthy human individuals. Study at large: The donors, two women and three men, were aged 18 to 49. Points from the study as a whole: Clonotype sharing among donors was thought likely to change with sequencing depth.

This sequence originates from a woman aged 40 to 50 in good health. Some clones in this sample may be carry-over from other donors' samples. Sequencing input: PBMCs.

The CDR3 bases are TGTGCCAGCAGCTTAGGGCTAGGTTCGGCCTACGAGCAGTACTTC. Protein: CASSLGLGSAYEQYF. The chain links TRBV7-3 to TRBJ2-7; D is unresolved. Germline CDR1 SGHTA, CDR2 FQGTGA. The CDR3 length is 15 residues. V was shortened by 2 bases and J by 2 bases, with 13 bases between the two germline ends. The full variable domain, completed using reference TRBV7-3 and TRBJ2-7, is GAGVSQTPSNKVTEKGKYVELRCDPISGHTALYWYRQSLGQGPEFLIYFQGTGAADDSGLPNDRFFAVRPEGSVSTLKIQRTERGDSAVYLCASSLGLGSAYEQYFGPGTRLTVT.